Listed here is a single T cell receptor (beta chain). In the source study's methods: Estimation of nucleated cell counts was performed using reference gene primer amplification. The data were produced by immunoSEQ multiplex PCR, yet TCRdb's version contains in-frame clones alone and is incomplete. Clonal size and the V and J genes are those of that table, whereas D and trimming came from the DNA. Here the sample spans roughly 250,000 clones, approximately 90% being singletons. The data were taken from a study of blood T cell repertoires in COVID-19. Study overall: Sources were T cells, B-cell-depleted T cells, or PBMCs; the material itself was cDNA or gDNA.

Participants, about 18 to 95 years old, spanned some 23 US areas. Exposed enrollees had met someone with a PCR-confirmed or clinician-diagnosed COVID-19 case at some point within the 2 weeks before study entry. This CDR3 contains 12 residues. The V gene's germline CDR1 is SGHTA and CDR2 FQGNSA. With 0 bases removed from V and 9 bases from J, the gap between germline ends came to 6 bases. Sequencing input: PBMCs or T cells enriched from blood (not recorded which). This receptor was taken from a man aged 45 to 65 who had been exposed to COVID-19. This chain connects TRBV7-2 to TRBJ2-1; D gene unclear. This chain's CDR3 is CASSLATGEQFF. The CDR3 DNA is TGTGCCAGCAGCTTAGCGACGGGTGAGCAGTTCTTC.